This T cell receptor beta chain was obtained from a study of blood T cell repertoires in COVID-19. About the study: The origin of the acute and convalescent COVID-19 samples was the United States, Italy and Spain. T cells, B-cell-depleted T cells, or PBMCs provided the cDNA or gDNA that served as material.

Original processing methods: Estimation of nucleated cell counts relied on the amplification of reference gene primers. Here immunoSEQ multiplex PCR was the method, and the copy in TCRdb shows in-frame clones only, minus some. The D gene and trimming were derived from the DNA, and the V and J assignments and clone size from that table. The sample has 85,000 to 120,000 clones, 84% seen once. The CDR3 loop spans 11 amino acids. Germline V lookup: CDR1 MNHNY, CDR2 SVGAGI (reference sequence). The V end lost 9 bases, the J end lost 6 bases, and 12 bases lay between the germline ends. What was sequenced was peripheral blood. The chain carries TRBV6-6 and TRBJ2-7; D uncertain. The TCR comes from a man aged 35-49 years with active or convalescent COVID-19. The CDR3 sequence is CASSDTTEQYF. Written as DNA, the CDR3 is TGTGCCAGTTCAGACACAACCGAGCAGTACTTC.